The entry below describes one T cell receptor (beta chain). Its matching antigen is unknown. Using RNA template, CDR3s of TCR alpha and beta were amplified with iRepertoire arm-PCR. For one-step reverse transcription and amplification, about 90-450 ng of tissue mRNA or PBMC total RNA was used. TCRdb passed the multiplex PCR reads through MiXCR, listing each CDR3 protein once. This table holds more than 350,000 distinct CDR3 sequences, around 45% found once. This entry belongs to a study of glioma-infiltrating T cells. Study-level points and caveats: Shared blood CDR3 signature motifs marked patients with low tissue-blood divergence.

The V and J ends lost 1 base and 0 bases, in that order; junction bases with no gene match: 3. The CDR3 consists of 18 residues. Germline values: CDR1 LGHNA, CDR2 YSLEER. Input material: glioma tissue, nonneoplastic brain tissue, or PBMCs (not recorded which). V and J are TRBV4-3 and TRBJ2-3; 14 bases map to TRBD2. The sequence was collected from a human donor with low-grade glioma or glioblastoma, undergoing nonglioma brain surgery, or in good health (not recorded which). In nucleotides, the CDR3 is TGCGCCAGCAGCCAAGGACTAGCGGGAGGGGATAGCACAGATACGCAGTATTTT. This gives the protein CASSQGLAGGDSTDTQYF.